The rows below give T cell receptor beta chains drawn from one sample of a study of blood T cell repertoires in COVID-19. Sequencing used immunoSEQ multiplex PCR; TCRdb keeps in-frame clones, though not all of them. Here the sample spans 95,000 to 100,000 clones, 80% to 95% being singletons. Sequenced material: peripheral blood. These receptors came from a man aged 45-65 years with active COVID-19. Both conserved end residues are part of each CDR3. The D gene is left open where the match is weak. Only part of the rows carry a size: once, few, many, or a class if the clone is expanded.

d_gene,v_gene,abundance,j_gene,CDR3aa,CDR3nt
TRBD1,TRBV3-1/TRBV3-2,.,TRBJ2-3,CASSQERTGTDTQYF,TGTGCCAGCAGCCAAGAGCGGACAGGGACAGATACGCAGTATTTT
.,TRBV25-1,.,TRBJ1-5,CASSRGTDQPQHF,TGTGCCAGCAGTAGGGGTACCGATCAGCCCCAGCATTTT
.,TRBV3-1/TRBV3-2,.,TRBJ1-2,CASSQGQRNGYGYTF,TGTGCCAGCAGCCAAGGACAGCGAAACGGCTATGGCTACACCTTC
.,TRBV6-5,.,TRBJ1-1,CASSYSRQGSNTEAFF,TGTGCCAGCAGTTACTCGAGGCAGGGCTCTAACACTGAAGCTTTCTTT
TRBD2,TRBV18,once,TRBJ2-7,CASSPPGLAGVGEQYF,TGTGCCAGCTCACCACCAGGCCTAGCGGGAGTGGGAGAGCAGTACTTC
TRBD1,TRBV3-1/TRBV3-2,.,TRBJ1-5,CASSQDLFVTDRGAQPQHF,TGTGCCAGCAGCCAAGATCTTTTTGTAACGGACAGGGGAGCTCAGCCCCAGCATTTT
.,TRBV27,.,TRBJ2-3,CASSARRDQTDTQYF,TGTGCCAGCAGCGCACGGCGGGATCAGACAGATACGCAGTATTTT
TRBD2,TRBV7-9,.,TRBJ2-3,CASSLAASGRVDTQYF,TGTGCCAGCAGCTTAGCAGCTAGCGGACGCGTGGATACGCAGTATTTT
.,TRBV4-1,.,TRBJ1-5,CASSPGQLNQPQHF,TGCGCCAGCAGCCCTGGACAGCTCAATCAGCCCCAGCATTTT
TRBD2,TRBV5-5,.,TRBJ2-7,CASRMGLAESYEQYF,TGTGCCAGCAGAATGGGACTAGCGGAATCCTACGAGCAGTACTTC
.,TRBV12-3/TRBV12-4,.,TRBJ1-2,CASSPSVYGYTF,TGTGCCAGCAGTCCCTCAGTCTATGGCTACACCTTC
.,TRBV11-3,.,TRBJ2-1,CASSSGGGMGGGNEQFF,TGTGCCAGCAGCTCCGGGGGAGGCATGGGAGGGGGCAATGAGCAGTTCTTC
TRBD2,TRBV2,.,TRBJ2-3,CASWREGPDTQYF,TGTGCCTCTTGGCGGGAGGGCCCAGATACGCAGTATTTT
TRBD1,TRBV2,.,TRBJ1-2,CASTTGQELLYTF,TGTGCCAGCACTACTGGACAGGAGTTGTTGTACACCTTC
TRBD1,TRBV2,once,TRBJ2-7,CASSGNRGVSSYEQYF,TGTGCCAGCAGTGGTAACAGGGGCGTGAGCTCCTACGAGCAGTACTTC
.,TRBV9,.,TRBJ2-3,CASSVGSARDTQYF,TGTGCCAGCAGCGTAGGTAGCGCTAGGGATACGCAGTATTTT
.,TRBV6-5,.,TRBJ1-1,CASSQQQGITEAFF,TGTGCCAGCAGTCAGCAACAGGGAATAACTGAAGCTTTCTTT